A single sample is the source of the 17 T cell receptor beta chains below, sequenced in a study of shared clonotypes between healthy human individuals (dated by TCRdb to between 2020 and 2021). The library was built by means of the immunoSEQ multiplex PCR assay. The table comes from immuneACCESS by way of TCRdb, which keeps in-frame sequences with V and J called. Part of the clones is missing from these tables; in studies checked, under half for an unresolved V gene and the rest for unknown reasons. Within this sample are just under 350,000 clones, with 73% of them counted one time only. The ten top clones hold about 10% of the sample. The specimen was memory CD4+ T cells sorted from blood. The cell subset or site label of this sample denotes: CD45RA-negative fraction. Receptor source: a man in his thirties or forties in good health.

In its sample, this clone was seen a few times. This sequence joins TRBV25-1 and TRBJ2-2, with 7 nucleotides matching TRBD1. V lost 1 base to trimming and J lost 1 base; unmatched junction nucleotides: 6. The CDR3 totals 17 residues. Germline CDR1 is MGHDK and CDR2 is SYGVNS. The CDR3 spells CASSELRAGGNTGELFF. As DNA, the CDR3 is TGTGCCAGCAGTGAATTAAGGGCAGGGGGGAACACCGGGGAGCTGTTTTTT.

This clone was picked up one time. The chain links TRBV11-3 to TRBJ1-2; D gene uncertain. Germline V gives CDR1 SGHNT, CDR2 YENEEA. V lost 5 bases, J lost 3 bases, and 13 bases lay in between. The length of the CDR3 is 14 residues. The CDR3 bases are TGTGCCAGCAGCGGCAGAGAAGACTACTATGGCTACACCTTC. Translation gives CASSGREDYYGYTF.

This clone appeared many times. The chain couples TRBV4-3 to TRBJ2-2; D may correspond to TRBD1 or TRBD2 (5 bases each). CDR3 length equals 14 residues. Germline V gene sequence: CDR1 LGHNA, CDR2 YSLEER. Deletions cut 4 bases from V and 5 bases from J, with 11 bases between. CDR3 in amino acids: CASSREWGTGELFF. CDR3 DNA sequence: TGCGCCAGCAGCCGCGAGTGGGGGACCGGGGAGCTGTTTTTT.

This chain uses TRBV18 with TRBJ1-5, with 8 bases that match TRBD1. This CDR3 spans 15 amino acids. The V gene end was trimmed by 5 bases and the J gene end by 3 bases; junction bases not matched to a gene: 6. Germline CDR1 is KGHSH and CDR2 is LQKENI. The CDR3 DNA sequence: TGTGCCAGCTCAGAGGACAGGGAATACAATCAGCCCCAGCATTTT. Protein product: CASSEDREYNQPQHF.

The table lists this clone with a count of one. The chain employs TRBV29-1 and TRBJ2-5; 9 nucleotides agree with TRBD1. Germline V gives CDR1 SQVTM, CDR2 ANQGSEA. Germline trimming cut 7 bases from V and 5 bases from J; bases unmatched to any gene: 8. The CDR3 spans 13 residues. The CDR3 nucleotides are TGCAGCGATACACAGGGGGCAGGGGAGACCCAGTACTTC. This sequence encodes CSDTQGAGETQYF.

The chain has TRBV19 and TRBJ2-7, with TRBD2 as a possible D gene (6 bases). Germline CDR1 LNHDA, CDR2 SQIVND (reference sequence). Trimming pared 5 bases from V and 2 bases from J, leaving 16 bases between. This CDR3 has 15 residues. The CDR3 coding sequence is TGTGCCAGTAGTCCCTACAGCGGAGGGGCCTACGAGCAGTACTTC. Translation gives CASSPYSGGAYEQYF.

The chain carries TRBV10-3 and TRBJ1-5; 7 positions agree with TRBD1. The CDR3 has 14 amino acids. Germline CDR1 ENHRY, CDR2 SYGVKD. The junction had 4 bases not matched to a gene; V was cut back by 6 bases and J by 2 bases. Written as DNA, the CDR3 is TGTGCCATCAGAACAGGGGATGGCAATCAGCCCCAGCATTTT. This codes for CAIRTGDGNQPQHF.

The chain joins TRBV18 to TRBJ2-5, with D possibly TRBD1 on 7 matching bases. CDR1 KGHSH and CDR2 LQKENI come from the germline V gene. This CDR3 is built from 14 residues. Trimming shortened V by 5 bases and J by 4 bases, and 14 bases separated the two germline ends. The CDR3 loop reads CASSNLQGGETQYF. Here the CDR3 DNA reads TGTGCCAGCTCAAACCTCCAGGGGGGAGAGACCCAGTACTTC.

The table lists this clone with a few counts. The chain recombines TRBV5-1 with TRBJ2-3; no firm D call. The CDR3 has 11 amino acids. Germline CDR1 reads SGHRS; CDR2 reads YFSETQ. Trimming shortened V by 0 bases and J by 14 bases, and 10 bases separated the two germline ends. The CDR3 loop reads CASSLEARRYF. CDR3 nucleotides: TGCGCCAGCAGCTTGGAGGCCAGGCGGTATTTT. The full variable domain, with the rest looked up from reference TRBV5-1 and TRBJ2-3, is KAGVTQTPRYLIKTRGQQVTLSCSPISGHRSVSWYQQTPGQGLQFLFEYFSETQRNKGNFPGRFSGRQFSNSRSEMNVSTLELGDSALYLCASSLEARRYFGPGTRLTVL.

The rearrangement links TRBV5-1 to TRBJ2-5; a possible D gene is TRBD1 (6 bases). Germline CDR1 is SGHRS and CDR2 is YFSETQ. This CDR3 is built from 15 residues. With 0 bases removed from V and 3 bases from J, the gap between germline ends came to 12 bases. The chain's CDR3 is CASSLAATGEETQYF. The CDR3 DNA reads TGCGCCAGCAGCTTGGCCGCGACAGGAGAAGAGACCCAGTACTTC. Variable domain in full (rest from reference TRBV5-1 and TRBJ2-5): KAGVTQTPRYLIKTRGQQVTLSCSPISGHRSVSWYQQTPGQGLQFLFEYFSETQRNKGNFPGRFSGRQFSNSRSEMNVSTLELGDSALYLCASSLAATGEETQYFGPGTRLLVL.

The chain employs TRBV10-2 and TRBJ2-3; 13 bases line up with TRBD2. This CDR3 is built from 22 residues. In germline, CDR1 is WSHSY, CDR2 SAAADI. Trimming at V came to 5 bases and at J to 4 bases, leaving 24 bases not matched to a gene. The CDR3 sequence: CASSNGLAGVFSEVGRADTQYF. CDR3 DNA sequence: TGCGCCAGCAGTAACGGACTAGCGGGAGTTTTCTCTGAGGTCGGTCGCGCAGATACGCAGTATTTT.

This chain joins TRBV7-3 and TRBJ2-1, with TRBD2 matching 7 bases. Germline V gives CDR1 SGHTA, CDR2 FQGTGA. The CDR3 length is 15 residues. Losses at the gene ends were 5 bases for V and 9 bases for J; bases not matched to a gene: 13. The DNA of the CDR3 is TGTGCCAGCAGCCTGCGGGAGTTCGGTGCTGGTGAGCAGTTCTTC. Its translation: CASSLREFGAGEQFF.

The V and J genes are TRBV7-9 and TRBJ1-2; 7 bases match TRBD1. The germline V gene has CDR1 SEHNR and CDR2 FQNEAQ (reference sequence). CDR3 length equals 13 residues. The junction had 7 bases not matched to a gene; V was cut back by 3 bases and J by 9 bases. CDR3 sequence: CASSFPSTGSYTF. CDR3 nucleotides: TGTGCCAGCAGCTTCCCCTCGACAGGGAGCTACACCTTC.

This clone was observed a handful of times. The CDR3, as DNA: TGTGCCAGCAGCTTTCGAGCGGGAGGGAGGACAGATACGCAGTATTTT. This codes for CASSFRAGGRTDTQYF. The chain combines TRBV7-9 with TRBJ2-3; 10 nucleotides line up with TRBD2. The V gene end was trimmed by 3 bases and the J gene end by 3 bases; junction bases not matched to a gene: 6. The CDR3 contains 16 residues. Germline V gene sequence: CDR1 SEHNR, CDR2 FQNEAQ (reference sequence).

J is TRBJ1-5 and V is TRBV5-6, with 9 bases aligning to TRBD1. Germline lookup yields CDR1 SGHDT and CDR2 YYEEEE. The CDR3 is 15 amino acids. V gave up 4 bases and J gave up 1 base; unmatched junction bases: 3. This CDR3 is CASSLTGGSNQPQHF. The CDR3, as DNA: TGTGCCAGCAGCCTCACAGGGGGCAGCAATCAGCCCCAGCATTTT.

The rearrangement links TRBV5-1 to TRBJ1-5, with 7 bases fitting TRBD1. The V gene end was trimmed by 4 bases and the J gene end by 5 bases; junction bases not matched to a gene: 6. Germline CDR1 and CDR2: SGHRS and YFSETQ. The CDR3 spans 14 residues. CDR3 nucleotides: TGCGCCAGCAGCCCGGGACAGAACGATCAGCCCCAGCATTTT. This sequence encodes CASSPGQNDQPQHF.

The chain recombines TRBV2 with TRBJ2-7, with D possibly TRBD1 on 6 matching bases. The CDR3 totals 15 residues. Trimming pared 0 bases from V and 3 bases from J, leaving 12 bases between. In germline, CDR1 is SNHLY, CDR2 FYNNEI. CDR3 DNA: TGTGCCAGCAGTGAAGCGTCAGGGGCTAACTACGAGCAGTACTTC. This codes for CASSEASGANYEQYF.